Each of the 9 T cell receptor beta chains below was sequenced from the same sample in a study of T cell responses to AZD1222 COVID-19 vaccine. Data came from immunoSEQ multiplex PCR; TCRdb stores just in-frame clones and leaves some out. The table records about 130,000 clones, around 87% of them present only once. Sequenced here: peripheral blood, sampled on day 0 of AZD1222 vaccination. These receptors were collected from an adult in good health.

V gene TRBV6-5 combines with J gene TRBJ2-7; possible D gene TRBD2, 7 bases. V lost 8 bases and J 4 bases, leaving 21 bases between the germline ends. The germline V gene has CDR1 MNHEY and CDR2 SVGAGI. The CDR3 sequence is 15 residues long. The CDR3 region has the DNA TGTGCCAGCCGCTCTAGGGGGGTCGGGAGGTACGAGCAGTACTTC. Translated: CASRSRGVGRYEQYF.

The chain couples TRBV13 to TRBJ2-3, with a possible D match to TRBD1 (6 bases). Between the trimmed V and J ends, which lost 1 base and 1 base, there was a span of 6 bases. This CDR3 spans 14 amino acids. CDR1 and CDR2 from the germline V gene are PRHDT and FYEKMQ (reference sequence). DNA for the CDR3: TGTGCCAGCAGCTTAGACAGGGGCACAGATACGCAGTATTTT. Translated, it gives CASSLDRGTDTQYF.

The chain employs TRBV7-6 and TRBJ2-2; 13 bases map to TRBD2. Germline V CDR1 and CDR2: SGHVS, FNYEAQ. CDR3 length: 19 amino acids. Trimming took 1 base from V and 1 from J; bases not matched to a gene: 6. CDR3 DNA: TGTGCCAGCAGCTTAGTAATGCGACTAGCGGGAGGGAACACCGGGGAGCTGTTTTTT. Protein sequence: CASSLVMRLAGGNTGELFF.

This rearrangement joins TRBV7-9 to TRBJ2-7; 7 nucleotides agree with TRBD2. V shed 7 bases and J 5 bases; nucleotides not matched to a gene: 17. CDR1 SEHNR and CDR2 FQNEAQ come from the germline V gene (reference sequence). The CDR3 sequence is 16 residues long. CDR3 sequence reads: CASTMAGEALSHEQYF. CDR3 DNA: TGTGCCAGCACCATGGCGGGAGAGGCCCTTTCGCACGAGCAGTACTTC. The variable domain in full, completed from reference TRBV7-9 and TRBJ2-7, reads DTGVSQNPRHKITKRGQNVTFRCDPISEHNRLYWYRQTLGQGPEFLTYFQNEAQLEKSRLLSDRFSAERPKGSFSTLEIQRTEQGDSAMYLCASTMAGEALSHEQYFGPGTRLTVT.

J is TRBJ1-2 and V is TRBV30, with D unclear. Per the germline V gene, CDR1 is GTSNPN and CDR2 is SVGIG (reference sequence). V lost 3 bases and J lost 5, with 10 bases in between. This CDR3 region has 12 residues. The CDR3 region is CAWRGATYGYTF. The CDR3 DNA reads TGTGCCTGGAGAGGAGCTACGTATGGCTACACCTTC. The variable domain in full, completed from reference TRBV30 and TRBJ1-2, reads SQTIHQWPATLVQPVGSPLSLECTVEGTSNPNLYWYRQAAGRGLQLLFYSVGIGQISSEVPQNLSASRPQDRQFILSSKKLLLSDSGFYLCAWRGATYGYTFGSGTRLTVV.

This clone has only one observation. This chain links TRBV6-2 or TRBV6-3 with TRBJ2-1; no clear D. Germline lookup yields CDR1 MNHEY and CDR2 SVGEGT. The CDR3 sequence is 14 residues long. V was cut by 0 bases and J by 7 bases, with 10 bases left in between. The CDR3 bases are TGTGCCAGCAGTTACTCTGGCAGCTTTAATGAGCAGTTCTTC. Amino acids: CASSYSGSFNEQFF.

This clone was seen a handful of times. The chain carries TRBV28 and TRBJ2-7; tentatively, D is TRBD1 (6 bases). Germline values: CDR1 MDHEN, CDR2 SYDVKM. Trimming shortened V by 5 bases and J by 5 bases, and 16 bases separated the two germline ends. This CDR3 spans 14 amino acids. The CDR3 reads CASSRRQGTNEQYF. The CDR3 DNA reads TGTGCCAGCAGTCGGCGGCAGGGGACGAACGAGCAGTACTTC.

The DNA of the CDR3 is TGTGCCACCATGTGGGACAATGAGCAGTTCTTC. Its translation: CATMWDNEQFF. V is TRBV24-1 and J is TRBJ2-1; D unclear. The CDR3 has 11 amino acids. Germline loops: CDR1 KGHDR, CDR2 SFDVKD. V lost 8 bases, J lost 5 bases, and 6 bases lay in between.

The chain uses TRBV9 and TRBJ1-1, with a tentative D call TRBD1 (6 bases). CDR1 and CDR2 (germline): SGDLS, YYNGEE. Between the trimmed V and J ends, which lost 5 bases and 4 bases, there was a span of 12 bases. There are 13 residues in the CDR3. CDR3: CASRAQGRTEAFF. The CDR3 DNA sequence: TGTGCCAGCAGAGCTCAGGGGCGCACTGAAGCTTTCTTT.